The 7 T cell receptor beta chains listed next were all sequenced from one sample in a study of T cell changes during pregnancy in multiple sclerosis. Measured with immunoSEQ multiplex PCR; TCRdb has only the in-frame clones, and not every one. The data show roughly 60,000 clones, about 94% seen once. The sample was CD4+ T cells from peripheral blood mononuclear cells, taken before pregnancy. Receptors were obtained from a female donor with multiple sclerosis, enrolled in a pregnancy study.

The rearrangement links TRBV9 to TRBJ2-1; maybe TRBD2 (6 bases). The ends were cut back, 4 bases at V and 5 bases at J, with 10 bases in the middle. Looked up from germline, CDR1 is SGDLS and CDR2 is YYNGEE. The CDR3 is 13 residues long. The CDR3 sequence: CASSLGTDNEQFF. The CDR3 bases are TGTGCCAGCAGCCTTGGGACTGACAATGAGCAGTTCTTC.

The rearrangement uses TRBV9 and TRBJ2-1, with 11 nucleotides matching TRBD2. V shed 0 bases, J shed 6 bases, and the junction held 8 bases outside the gene matches. Looked up from germline, CDR1 is SGDLS and CDR2 is YYNGEE. This CDR3 is 17 amino acids long. CDR3 protein: CASSVGLAGGKGNEQFF. In DNA, the CDR3 is TGTGCCAGCAGCGTAGGCCTAGCGGGAGGTAAGGGCAATGAGCAGTTCTTC.

The chain links TRBV9 to TRBJ2-1; the match to TRBD2 covers 7 bases. Germline CDR1 reads SGDLS; CDR2 reads YYNGEE. The CDR3 contains 15 residues. V gave up 3 bases and J gave up 7 bases; unmatched junction bases: 10. The CDR3 is CASSALGLEDNEQFF. CDR3 nucleotides: TGTGCCAGCAGCGCCCTCGGACTAGAAGATAATGAGCAGTTCTTC.

The chain joins TRBV9 to TRBJ2-3; 15 positions agree with TRBD2. The ends lost 3 bases at V and 6 bases at J; junction bases unmatched: 5. The germline CDR1 and CDR2 sequences are SGDLS and YYNGEE. This CDR3 contains 16 residues. CDR3 protein: CASSEGLAGGGDTQYF. As DNA, the CDR3 is TGTGCCAGCAGCGAGGGACTAGCGGGAGGTGGTGATACGCAGTATTTT.

In regard to this clone: A read error may account for a junction end that differs from germline. The genes are TRBV7-2 and TRBJ2-7, with 7 bases aligning to TRBD1. This CDR3 region has 13 residues. Germline assignment: CDR1 SGHTA and CDR2 FQGNSA. The CDR3 spells CASSLAGGYEQYF. The CDR3 region has the DNA TGTGCCAGCAGCCTAGCAGGGGGCTACGAGCAGTACTTC.

CDR3 sequence (DNA): TGTGCCAGCTCACCACGATCAGGGGCAACTAATGAAAAACTGTTTTTT. Protein: CASSPRSGATNEKLFF. The V gene is TRBV18, the J gene TRBJ1-4, with D tentatively TRBD1 (6 bases). Trimming removed 1 base from V and 0 bases from J, with 9 bases in between. This CDR3 is built from 16 residues. Germline V gene data show CDR1 as KGHSH and CDR2 as LQKENI.

The rearrangement uses TRBV6-5 and TRBJ2-1; 8 nucleotides align to TRBD2. Germline values: CDR1 MNHEY, CDR2 SVGAGI. J lost 4 bases, V lost 0 bases, and 5 bases had no gene match. The CDR3 has 16 residues. CDR3 region: CASSYSSTSGYNEQFF. CDR3 nucleotide sequence: TGTGCCAGCAGTTACTCGAGTACTAGCGGTTACAATGAGCAGTTCTTC.